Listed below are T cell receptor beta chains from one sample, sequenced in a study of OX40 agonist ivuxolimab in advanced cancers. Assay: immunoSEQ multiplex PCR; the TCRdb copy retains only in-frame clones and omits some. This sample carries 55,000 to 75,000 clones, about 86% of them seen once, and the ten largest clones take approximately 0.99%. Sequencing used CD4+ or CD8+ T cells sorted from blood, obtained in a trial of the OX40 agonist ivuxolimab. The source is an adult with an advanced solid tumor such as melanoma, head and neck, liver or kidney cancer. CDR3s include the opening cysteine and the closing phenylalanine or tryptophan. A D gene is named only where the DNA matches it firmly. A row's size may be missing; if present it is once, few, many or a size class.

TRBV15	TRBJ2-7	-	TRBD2	TGTGCCACCAGCAGAGTAGTAAGCGGGAGCTACGAGCAGTACTTC	CATSRVVSGSYEQYF
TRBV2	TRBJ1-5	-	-	TGTGCCAGCAGTGAACTCGTGAGCAATCAGCCCCAGCATTTT	CASSELVSNQPQHF
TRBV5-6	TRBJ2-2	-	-	TGTGCCAGCAGCTCCATCGCGGGGTTTGCAGACAAGAACACCGGGGAGCTGTTTTTT	CASSSIAGFADKNTGELFF
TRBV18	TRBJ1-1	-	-	TGTGCCAGCTCACCACTGAGTACTGAAGCTTTCTTT	CASSPLSTEAFF
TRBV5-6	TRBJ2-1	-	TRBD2	TGTGCCAGCAGCTTACTAGCGGGGAACTACAATGAGCAGTTCTTC	CASSLLAGNYNEQFF
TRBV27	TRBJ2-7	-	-	TGTGCCATCGCGCGGGGGCCGCTGTACTACGAGCAGTACTTC	CAIARGPLYYEQYF
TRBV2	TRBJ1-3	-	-	TGTGCCAGCAGCGGGTCACGCTCTGGAAACACCATATATTTT	CASSGSRSGNTIYF
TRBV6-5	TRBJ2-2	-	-	TGTGCCAGCAGTTACTCAGGGGGGAGGAACACCGGGGAGCTGTTTTTT	CASSYSGGRNTGELFF
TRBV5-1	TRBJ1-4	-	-	TGCGCCAGCAGCTTGGGTCAGGGTAATGAAAAACTGTTTTTT	CASSLGQGNEKLFF
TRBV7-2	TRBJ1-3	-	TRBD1	TGTGCCAGCAGCTCAGGACAGGGCGCTGGAAACACCATATATTTT	CASSSGQGAGNTIYF
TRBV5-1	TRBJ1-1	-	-	TGCGCCAGCAGTCGGGACATGAACACTGAAGCTTTCTTT	CASSRDMNTEAFF
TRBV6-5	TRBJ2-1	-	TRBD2	TGTGCCAGCAGTTCAACGACTAGCGGGACCAACAATGAGCAGTTCTTC	CASSSTTSGTNNEQFF
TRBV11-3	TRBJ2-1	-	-	TGTGCCAGCAGCTTAGTAGGAGACTCCTACAATGAGCAGTTCTTC	CASSLVGDSYNEQFF
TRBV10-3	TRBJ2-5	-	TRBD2	TGTGCCATCAGCCCGGGACTAGCGGAGGGGGAGACCCAGTACTTC	CAISPGLAEGETQYF
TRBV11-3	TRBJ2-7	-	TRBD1	TGTGCCAGCAGCTTAAAAACAGGGGGCGAGCAGTACTTC	CASSLKTGGEQYF
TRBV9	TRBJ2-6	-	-	TGTGCCAGCAGCCTTCGATTCTCTGGGGCCAACGTCCTGACTTTC	CASSLRFSGANVLTF
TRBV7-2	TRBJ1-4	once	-	TGTGCCAGCAGCCGTGGACAGAATGAAAAACTGTTTTTT	CASSRGQNEKLFF
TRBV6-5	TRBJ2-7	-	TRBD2	TGTGCCAGTTGGACTAGCGGGAAATACGAGCAGTACTTC	CASWTSGKYEQYF
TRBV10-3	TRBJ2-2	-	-	TGTGCCATCATGGTGGCTCACTCGAACACCGGGGAGCTGTTTTTT	CAIMVAHSNTGELFF
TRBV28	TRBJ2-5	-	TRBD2	TGTGCCAGCAGCCTTCTGGGACTAGCGAGGGGGCAAGAGACCCAGTACTTC	CASSLLGLARGQETQYF
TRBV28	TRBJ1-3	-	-	TGTGCCAGCAGTTCGTACGGGAGTGGAAACACCATATATTTT	CASSSYGSGNTIYF
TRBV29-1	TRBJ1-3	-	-	TGCAGCGTTTTGCAGGGGCACACTGGAAACACCATATATTTT	CSVLQGHTGNTIYF
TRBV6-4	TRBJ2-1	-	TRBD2	TGTGCCAGCAGTCCCACTAGCGGAAGCTTCAATGAGCAGTTCTTC	CASSPTSGSFNEQFF
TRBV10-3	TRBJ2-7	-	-	TGTGCCATCGGAGGGAGCTCCTACGAGCAGTACTTC	CAIGGSSYEQYF
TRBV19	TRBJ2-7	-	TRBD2	TGTGCCAGTAGTAGGAATAGCGGGAGTGAGTACGAGCAGTACTTC	CASSRNSGSEYEQYF
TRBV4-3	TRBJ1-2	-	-	TGCGCCAGCAGCCAAGGGACAAGCTATGGCTACACCTTC	CASSQGTSYGYTF
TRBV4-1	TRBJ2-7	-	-	TGCGCCAGCAGCCACCCAGGTTCTCTGACCTACGAGCAGTACTTC	CASSHPGSLTYEQYF
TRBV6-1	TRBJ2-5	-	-	TGTGCCAGCAGTGAAAAACAAGAGACCCAGTACTTC	CASSEKQETQYF
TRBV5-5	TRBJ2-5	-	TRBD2	TGTGCCAGCAGCTTGGTCTCTAGCGGGAGCTTGGAGACCCAGTACTTC	CASSLVSSGSLETQYF
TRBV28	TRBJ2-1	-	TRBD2	TGTGCCAGCATCCGGGGCGGGGGGAATGAGCAGTTCTTC	CASIRGGGNEQFF
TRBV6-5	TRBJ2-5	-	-	TGTGCCAGCAGTACCAGGGGAAGGGAGACCCAGTACTTC	CASSTRGRETQYF
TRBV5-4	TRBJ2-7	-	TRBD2	TGTGCCAGCACCCGAAGGGCGGGCGCCCTAGCGGACGAGCAGTACTTC	CASTRRAGALADEQYF
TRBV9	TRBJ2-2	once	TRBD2	TGTGCCAGCAGCAAGAACAGCGGGAGTAATACCGGGGAGCTGTTTTTT	CASSKNSGSNTGELFF
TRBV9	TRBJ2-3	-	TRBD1	TGTGCCAGCAGCGAGACAGGGGGCTGGGCAGATACGCAGTATTTT	CASSETGGWADTQYF
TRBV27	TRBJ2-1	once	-	TGTGCCAGCAGGCCAGAGTTGCTCGGCCATGAGCAGTTCTTC	CASRPELLGHEQFF
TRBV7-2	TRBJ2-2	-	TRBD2	TGTGCCAGCAGCTCCTCCCCGACTAGCGGAAACACCGGGGAGCTGTTTTTT	CASSSSPTSGNTGELFF
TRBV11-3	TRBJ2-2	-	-	TGTGCCAGCAGCTTAGGGGGAGGCGGGGAGCTGTTTTTT	CASSLGGGGELFF
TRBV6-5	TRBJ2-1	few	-	TGTGCCAGCAGGTATCTAGCCGCTTACAATGAGCAGTTCTTC	CASRYLAAYNEQFF
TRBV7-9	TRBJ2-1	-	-	TGTGCCAGCAGCGGTAGCCGGGAGAGCTCCTACAATGAGCAGTTCTTC	CASSGSRESSYNEQFF
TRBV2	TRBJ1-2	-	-	TGTGCCAGCAGTGAGTCCGTCCTCGCCACCTATGGCTACACCTTC	CASSESVLATYGYTF
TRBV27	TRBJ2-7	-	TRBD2	TGTGCCAGCAGTCGTAGCGGGAACTACGAGCAGTACTTC	CASSRSGNYEQYF
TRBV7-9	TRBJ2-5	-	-	TGTGCCAGCAGCTTTGGACAGAAAGAGACCCAGTACTTC	CASSFGQKETQYF
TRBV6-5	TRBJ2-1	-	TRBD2	TGTGCCAGCAGTTACACTCGGGAGGGCTATGAGCAGTTCTTC	CASSYTREGYEQFF
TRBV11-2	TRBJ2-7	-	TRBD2	TGTGCCAGCAGCTACAGGACTAGCGGGAGGACGAACGAGCAGTACTTC	CASSYRTSGRTNEQYF
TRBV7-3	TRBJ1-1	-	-	TGTGCCAGCAGCCTGCAACCGGTCGGGGGCGGCACTGAAGCTTTCTTT	CASSLQPVGGGTEAFF
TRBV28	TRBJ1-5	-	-	TGTGCCAGCAGTTTATTGGGTCAGCCCCAGCATTTT	CASSLLGQPQHF
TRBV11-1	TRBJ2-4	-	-	TGTGCCAGCAGCTTAGCGCCTCAGGGAAAGACAAACATTCAGTACTTC	CASSLAPQGKTNIQYF
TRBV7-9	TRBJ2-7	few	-	TGTGCCAGCAGCCCCCGCCAGCACTCCTACGAGCAGTACTTC	CASSPRQHSYEQYF
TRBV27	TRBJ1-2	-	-	TGTGCCAGCAGTTTATTGGGGGCCCAGGACTATGGCTACACCTTC	CASSLLGAQDYGYTF
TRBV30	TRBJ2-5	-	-	TGTGCCTGGAGTGTACCCGGGCGCCCCGAGACCCAGTACTTC	CAWSVPGRPETQYF
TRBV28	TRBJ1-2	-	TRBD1	TGTGCCAGCAGTTTGTTGGGACAGGGTTCTAACTATGGCTACACCTTC	CASSLLGQGSNYGYTF
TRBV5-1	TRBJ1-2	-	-	TGCGCCAGCAGCTTGGGAGTGGGGGAAAACTATGGCTACACCTTC	CASSLGVGENYGYTF
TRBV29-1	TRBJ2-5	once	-	TGCAGCGTTGAGAGGGCAGGGTACCAAGAGACCCAGTACTTC	CSVERAGYQETQYF
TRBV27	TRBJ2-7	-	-	TGTGCCAGCAGTTTTGCGTCAGGGGGGTCCCCACTCTACGAGCAGTACTTC	CASSFASGGSPLYEQYF
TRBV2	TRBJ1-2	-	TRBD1	TGTGCCAGCAGTGAGAGGGACAGGGGGAGAAATGGCTACACCTTC	CASSERDRGRNGYTF
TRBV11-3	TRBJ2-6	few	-	TGTGCCAGCAGCTTCCGACTGTTCTCTGGGGCCAACGTCCTGACTTTC	CASSFRLFSGANVLTF
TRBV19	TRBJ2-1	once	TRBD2	TGTGCCAGTAGGGGGGTAGCGGGAGGGGAATACTACAATGAGCAGTTCTTC	CASRGVAGGEYYNEQFF
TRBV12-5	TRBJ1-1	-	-	TGTGCTAGTGGTTTGGTACCTAGCGGTATTGAAGCTTTCTTT	CASGLVPSGIEAFF
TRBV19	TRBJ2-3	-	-	TGTGCCAGTAAAGGCCTAACCACAGATACGCAGTATTTT	CASKGLTTDTQYF